This T cell receptor beta chain appears in the sequencing data of a study of T cell repertoires in cytomegalovirus infection. Overall study: In public TCR beta signatures, there were indications of both CMV infection and matching HLA type.

One entry per CDR3 protein, called by TCRdb with MiXCR from the reads. The data show a few hundred thousand distinct CDR3 sequences, with 17% seen just once and 12% held by the top ten. Whole-study findings and limits: The response measured ex vivo was dominated by TCR beta clonotypes (HLA-C-restricted and CMV-specific). Individuals carrying CMV plus the relevant HLA were identified by cumulative frequency of public TCR beta families.

In regard to this clonotype: No antigen is known for it.

V was clipped by 1 base and J by 7 bases; unmatched bases: 5. This CDR3 comprises 15 residues. This clonotype originated in a human donor in good health (CMV status not recorded). Some clones in this sample may be carry-over from other donors' samples. Sequencing used PBMCs. The chain couples TRBV12-3 or TRBV12-4 to TRBJ2-2, with 8 positions matching TRBD1. CDR3 bases: TGTGCCAGCAGTTTAGGGGACAGGATCGGCGGGGAGCTGTTTTTT. Its protein product is CASSLGDRIGGELFF.